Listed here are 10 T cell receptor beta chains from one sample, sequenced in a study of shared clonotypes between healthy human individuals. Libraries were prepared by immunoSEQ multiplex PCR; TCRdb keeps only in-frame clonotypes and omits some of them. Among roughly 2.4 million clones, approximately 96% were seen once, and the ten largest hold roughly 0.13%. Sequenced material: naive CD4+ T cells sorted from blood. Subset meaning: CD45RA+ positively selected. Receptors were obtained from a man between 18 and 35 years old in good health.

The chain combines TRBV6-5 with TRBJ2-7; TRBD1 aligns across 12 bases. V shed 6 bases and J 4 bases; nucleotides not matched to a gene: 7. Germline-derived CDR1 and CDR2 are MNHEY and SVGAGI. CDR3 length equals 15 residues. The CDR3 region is CASREGQGAWYEQYF. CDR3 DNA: TGTGCCAGCAGGGAGGGACAGGGGGCTTGGTACGAGCAGTACTTC.

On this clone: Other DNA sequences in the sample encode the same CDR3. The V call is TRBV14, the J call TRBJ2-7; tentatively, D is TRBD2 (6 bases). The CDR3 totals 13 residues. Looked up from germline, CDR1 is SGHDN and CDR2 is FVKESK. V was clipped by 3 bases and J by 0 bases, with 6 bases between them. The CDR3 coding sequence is TGTGCCAGCAGCCACGGGGGCTCCTACGAGCAGTACTTC. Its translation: CASSHGGSYEQYF. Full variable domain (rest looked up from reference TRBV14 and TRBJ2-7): EAGVTQFPSHSVIEKGQTVTLRCDPISGHDNLYWYRRVMGKEIKFLLHFVKESKQDESGMPNNRFLAERTGGTYSTLKVQPAELEDSGVYFCASSHGGSYEQYFGPGTRLTVT.

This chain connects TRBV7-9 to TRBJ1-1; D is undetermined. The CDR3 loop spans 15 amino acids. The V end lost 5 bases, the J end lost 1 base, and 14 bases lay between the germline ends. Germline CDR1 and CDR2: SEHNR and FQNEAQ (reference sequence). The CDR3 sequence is CASSRYTESNTEAFF. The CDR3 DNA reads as TGTGCCAGCAGCCGATATACAGAGTCGAACACTGAAGCTTTCTTT.

CDR3 residues: CASRLYREEDNQPQHF. In DNA, the CDR3 is TGTGCCAGCAGACTATACAGGGAGGAGGACAATCAGCCCCAGCATTTT. The rearrangement uses TRBV28 and TRBJ1-5; tentatively, D is TRBD1 (6 bases). This CDR3 contains 16 residues. Germline values: CDR1 MDHEN, CDR2 SYDVKM. Trimming stripped 6 bases from V and 3 bases from J, with 18 bases between.

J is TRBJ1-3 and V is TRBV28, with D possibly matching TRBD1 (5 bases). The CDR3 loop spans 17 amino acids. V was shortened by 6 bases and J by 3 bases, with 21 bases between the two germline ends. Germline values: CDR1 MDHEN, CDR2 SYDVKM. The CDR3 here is CASSSWDGEAIGNTIYF. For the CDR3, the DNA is TGTGCCAGCAGCTCCTGGGACGGGGAGGCAATTGGAAACACCATATATTTT.

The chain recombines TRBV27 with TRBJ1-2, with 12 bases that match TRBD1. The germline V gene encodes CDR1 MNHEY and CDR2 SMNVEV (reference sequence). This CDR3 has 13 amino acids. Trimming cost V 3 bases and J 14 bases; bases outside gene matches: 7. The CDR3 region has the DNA TGTGCCAGCAGTTTCGGGACAGGGGGCAGGGTGACCTTC. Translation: CASSFGTGGRVTF.

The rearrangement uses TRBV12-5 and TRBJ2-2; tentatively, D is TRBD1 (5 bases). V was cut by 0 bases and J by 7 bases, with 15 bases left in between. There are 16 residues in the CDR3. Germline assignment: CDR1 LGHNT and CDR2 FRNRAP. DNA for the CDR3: TGTGCTAGTGGTTTGGTACTGGGGCGTCCTCACGGGGAGCTGTTTTTT. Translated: CASGLVLGRPHGELFF. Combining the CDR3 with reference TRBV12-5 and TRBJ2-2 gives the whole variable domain DARVTQTPRHKVTEMGQEVTMRCQPILGHNTVFWYRQTMMQGLELLAYFRNRAPLDDSGMPKDRFSAEMPDATLATLKIQPSEPRDSAVYFCASGLVLGRPHGELFFGEGSRLTVL.

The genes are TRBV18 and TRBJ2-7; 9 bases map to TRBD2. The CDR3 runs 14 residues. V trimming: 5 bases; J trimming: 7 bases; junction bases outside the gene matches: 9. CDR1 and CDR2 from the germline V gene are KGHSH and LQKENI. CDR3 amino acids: CASSGLAKDLEQYF. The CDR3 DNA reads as TGTGCCAGCTCAGGACTAGCGAAAGACTTGGAGCAGTACTTC.

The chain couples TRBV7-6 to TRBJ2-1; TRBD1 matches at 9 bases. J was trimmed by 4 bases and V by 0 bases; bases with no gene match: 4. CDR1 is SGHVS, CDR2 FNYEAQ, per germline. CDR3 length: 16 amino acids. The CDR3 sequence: CASSLATGGLYNEQFF. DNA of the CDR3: TGTGCCAGCAGCTTAGCCACAGGGGGCCTATACAATGAGCAGTTCTTC.

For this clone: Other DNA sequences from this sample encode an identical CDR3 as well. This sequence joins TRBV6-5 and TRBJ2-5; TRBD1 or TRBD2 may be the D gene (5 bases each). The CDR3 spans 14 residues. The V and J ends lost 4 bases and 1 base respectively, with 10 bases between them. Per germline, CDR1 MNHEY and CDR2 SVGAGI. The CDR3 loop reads CASSSSGGQETQYF. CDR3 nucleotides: TGTGCCAGCAGTTCTAGTGGGGGCCAAGAGACCCAGTACTTC.